This is a list of T cell receptor beta chains from one sample in a study of patients and donors after allogeneic stem cell transplantation. TCRdb re-called the RT-PCR reads through MiXCR, storing one row per CDR3 protein. The sample holds about 410,000 distinct CDR3 sequences, 16% seen once. Input material: blood, either unsorted or a sorted T cell fraction (not recorded which). The receptors come from a human donor who was either an allogeneic HSCT recipient or a stem cell or donor lymphocyte infusion donor (not recorded which). It is not recorded whose cells these are; they may come from a transplant donor. CDR3s include the opening cysteine and the closing phenylalanine or tryptophan. Fields, in order: D gene, clone size, J gene, V gene, CDR3 length, CDR3 DNA, CDR3 protein. The D gene is left open where the match is weak. Only some rows state a clone size, as once, few, many or a class for expanded clones.

TRBD2 . TRBJ2-7 TRBV20-1 15 TGCAGTGCTAGACGGGGAGGGGTCGGATCCTACGAGCAGTACTTC CSARRGGVGSYEQYF
TRBD1 . TRBJ2-7 TRBV7-9 15 TGTGCCAGCAGCTACACCGGGACAGGGGCATACGAGCAGTACTTC CASSYTGTGAYEQYF
TRBD1 few TRBJ2-7 TRBV6-5 14 TGTGCCAGCAGTTACGGGGGACAGTCCTACGAGCAGTACTTC CASSYGGQSYEQYF
. . TRBJ2-1 TRBV5-1 15 TGCGCCAGCAGCTTGGATTCTGGGCGAATCAATGAGCAGTTCTTC CASSLDSGRINEQFF
. few TRBJ1-2 TRBV6-5 11 TGTGCCACCCTGTCATTCTATGGCTACACCTTC CATLSFYGYTF
. once TRBJ1-5 TRBV29-1 14 TGCAGCGTTGCTGCCCCAGGGGCGGGTCAGCCCCAGCATTTT CSVAAPGAGQPQHF
TRBD1 . TRBJ1-3 TRBV15 15 TGTGCCACCAGCAGACGACAGGGCTCTGGAAACACCATATATTTT CATSRRQGSGNTIYF
TRBD1 . TRBJ1-1 TRBV25-1 13 TGTGCCAGCAGTGCACCACAGGGGCCTGAAGCTTTCTTT CASSAPQGPEAFF
. . TRBJ2-2 TRBV9 15 TGTGCCAGCAGCGTAACGAAGGGTCTCACCGGGGAGCTGTTTTTT CASSVTKGLTGELFF
. . TRBJ1-1 TRBV18 13 TGTGCCAGCTCATTGACAGACAACACTGAAGCTTTCTTT CASSLTDNTEAFF
TRBD1 many TRBJ1-5 TRBV7-9 14 TGTGCCAGCAGCCCAGGGACAGGTGGTCAGCCCCAGCATTTT CASSPGTGGQPQHF
TRBD1 many TRBJ1-5 TRBV6-1 15 TGTGCCAGCAGGGAATACAGGGGAAGCAATCAGCCCCAGCATTTT CASREYRGSNQPQHF
. few TRBJ2-4 TRBV5-1 16 TGCGCCAGCAGCTTGGGGCCTAACCAGGGCGGGAACATTCAGTACTTC CASSLGPNQGGNIQYF
. few TRBJ1-1 TRBV12-3/TRBV12-4 12 TGTGCCAGCAGTTGGAGGGGTCGGGGAGCTTTCTTT CASSWRGRGAFF
TRBD1 . TRBJ2-7 TRBV29-1 13 TGCAGCGTTAGTGGGACAGGGAACTACGAGCAGTACTTC CSVSGTGNYEQYF
TRBD1 many TRBJ1-6 TRBV4-1 16 TGCGCCAGCAGCCAGGACCCGGGACAGGTTATGTCACCCCTCCACTTT CASSQDPGQVMSPLHF
TRBD2 . TRBJ2-1 TRBV5-4 18 TGTGCCAGCAGCCCGGGGACTAGCGGAAAGAGCTGGTACAATGAGCAGTTCTTC CASSPGTSGKSWYNEQFF
. few TRBJ2-7 TRBV2 14 TGTGCCAGCGTATTTCTTAGGGGATCCTACGAGCAGTACTTC CASVFLRGSYEQYF
TRBD2 . TRBJ2-7 TRBV6-2/TRBV6-3 16 TGTGCCAGCAGCCGCGGGACTAGCGGGAGGGGCTACGAGCAGTACTTC CASSRGTSGRGYEQYF
TRBD1 . TRBJ1-1 TRBV27 15 TGTGCCAGCAGTGCGTCAGGGGGTAGGTTTACTGAAGCTTTCTTT CASSASGGRFTEAFF
. . TRBJ1-1 TRBV4-3 16 TGCGCCAGCAGCCAAGATTCGAGGCTTAGGGACACTGAAGCTTTCTTT CASSQDSRLRDTEAFF
. few TRBJ2-4 TRBV13 14 TGTGCCAGCAGCTTTAAAGGGGCCCAGAACATTCAGTACTTC CASSFKGAQNIQYF
. . TRBJ2-4 TRBV19 11 TGTGCCAGTAGTGCCACAGGAACTCAGTACTTC CASSATGTQYF
. few TRBJ1-5 TRBV6-2/TRBV6-3 14 TGTGCCAGCAGTTACTCGACGAGGACTCAGCCCCAGCATTTT CASSYSTRTQPQHF
TRBD1 few TRBJ1-3 TRBV7-2 17 TGTGCCAGCAGCTTCTCAGGGGGGCCGGCCTCTGGAAACACCATATATTTT CASSFSGGPASGNTIYF
. few TRBJ2-2 TRBV7-6 16 TGTGCCAGCAGCTTAGTCGGAGGGGCGGACACCGGGGAGCTGTTTTTT CASSLVGGADTGELFF
. few TRBJ1-2 TRBV12-3/TRBV12-4 16 TGTGCCAGCAGTTTAGGTGGTGGTTTGGGAGGCTATGGCTACACCTTC CASSLGGGLGGYGYTF
. many TRBJ2-7 TRBV4-2 12 TGTGCCAGCAGCCGACAGTCCTACGAGCAGTACTTC CASSRQSYEQYF
TRBD1 . TRBJ2-5 TRBV7-3 18 TGTGCCAGCAGCCCGGGACAGGTCGGGAATACGCGAAAAGAGACCCAGTACTTC CASSPGQVGNTRKETQYF
. . TRBJ1-1 TRBV28 13 TGTGCCAGCTCAGGCCAGATCAACACTGAAGCTTTCTTT CASSGQINTEAFF
. . TRBJ2-3 TRBV20-1 11 TGCAGCTCAGGGTCTGCAGATACGCAGTATTTT CSSGSADTQYF
. few TRBJ2-7 TRBV9 12 TGTGCGAGTGGGCGATCCATCTACGAGCAGTACTTC CASGRSIYEQYF
. many TRBJ1-1 TRBV4-3 16 TGCGCCAGCAGCCAAGCCCTGACACTTCCGAACACTGAAGCTTTCTTT CASSQALTLPNTEAFF
. . TRBJ1-2 TRBV7-9 13 TGTGCCAGCACGCCGGGACATCGAAACGGCTACACCTTC CASTPGHRNGYTF
. . TRBJ1-2 TRBV7-9 14 TGTGCCAGCAGCTTAGGTGGGACCAACTATGGCTACACCTTC CASSLGGTNYGYTF
. . TRBJ2-7 TRBV20-1 15 TGCAGTGCCACCCGACAGGAGGGGCTCTCCTACGAGCAGTACTTC CSATRQEGLSYEQYF
. few TRBJ2-1 TRBV30 13 TGTGCCTGGAGCTCGGGCCTCCCAGGGGAGCAGTTCTTC CAWSSGLPGEQFF
. . TRBJ2-1 TRBV5-1 19 TGCGCCAGCAGCTTGGCCGGGGGAAGCGGCACTAGCTCCTACAATGAGCAGTTCTTC CASSLAGGSGTSSYNEQFF
TRBD1 . TRBJ2-2 TRBV12-3/TRBV12-4 12 TGTGCCAGCACCCGGGACAGCGGGGAGCTGTTTTTT CASTRDSGELFF
. . TRBJ1-1 TRBV21-1 15 TGTGCCAGCAGCAAAAATCAGGGGATGAACACTGAAGCTTTCTTT CASSKNQGMNTEAFF
. . TRBJ1-6 TRBV18 17 TGTGCCAGCTCACCCGGGGGCGCCGGCTCCTATAATTCACCCCTCCACTTT CASSPGGAGSYNSPLHF
. . TRBJ1-5 TRBV7-2 14 TGTGCCAGCAGCTTAGGGGAAGGCAATCAGCCCCAGCATTTT CASSLGEGNQPQHF
. many TRBJ2-5 TRBV7-6 14 TGTGCCAGCAGCACCCTCGATGGCGGGGAGACCCAGTACTTC CASSTLDGGETQYF
TRBD1 few TRBJ1-3 TRBV25-1 16 TGTGCCAGCAGTGGGAGACAGGGGGCGAGGGGAAACACCATATATTTT CASSGRQGARGNTIYF
. few TRBJ1-1 TRBV6-1 14 TGTGCCAGCAGGGGGAGGCAGGGGAACACTGAAGCTTTCTTT CASRGRQGNTEAFF
. few TRBJ1-1 TRBV7-2 15 TGTGCCAGCAGCCTAAGAGGCAGGGTTCCCACTGAAGCTTTCTTT CASSLRGRVPTEAFF
. . TRBJ1-2 TRBV20-1 14 TGCAGTGCTAGGACAAGGACAGAAGCCTATGGCTACACCTTC CSARTRTEAYGYTF
TRBD1 . TRBJ1-6 TRBV7-2 15 TGTGCCAGCAGCTACCGGGACAGGTATAATTCACCCCTCCACTTT CASSYRDRYNSPLHF
. few TRBJ1-4 TRBV27 14 TGTGCCAGCAGTTCGACAGGCTCCAATGAAAAACTGTTTTTT CASSSTGSNEKLFF